This T cell receptor (beta chain) is drawn from a study of a mutant IDH1 vaccine in newly diagnosed glioma. Germline V gives CDR1 SGDLS, CDR2 YYNGEE. V lost 2 bases and J lost 1, with 12 bases in between. The CDR3 loop spans 15 amino acids. Described time point: week 23, last vaccination. Vaccination comprised doses that each held 300 ug of mutant IDH1 20-mer peptide, plus topical imiquimod. Points on this clone: The target antigen is unknown.

Assay used: immunoSEQ multiplex PCR; TCRdb lists only in-frame clones, some missing. The sample lists just over 80,000 clones, around 85% occurring once. The origin of this receptor is a man aged 25-40 years with glioma. Some clones in this sample may be carry-over from other donors' samples. The chain couples TRBV9 to TRBJ1-2, with D possibly matching TRBD1 (6 bases). Sequenced material: PBMCs, taken from a glioma patient whose treatment included an IDH1 peptide vaccine. DNA for the CDR3: TGTGCCAGCAGCGTTGCAGGGGCGGATAACTATGGCTACACCTTC. The encoded protein is CASSVAGADNYGYTF.